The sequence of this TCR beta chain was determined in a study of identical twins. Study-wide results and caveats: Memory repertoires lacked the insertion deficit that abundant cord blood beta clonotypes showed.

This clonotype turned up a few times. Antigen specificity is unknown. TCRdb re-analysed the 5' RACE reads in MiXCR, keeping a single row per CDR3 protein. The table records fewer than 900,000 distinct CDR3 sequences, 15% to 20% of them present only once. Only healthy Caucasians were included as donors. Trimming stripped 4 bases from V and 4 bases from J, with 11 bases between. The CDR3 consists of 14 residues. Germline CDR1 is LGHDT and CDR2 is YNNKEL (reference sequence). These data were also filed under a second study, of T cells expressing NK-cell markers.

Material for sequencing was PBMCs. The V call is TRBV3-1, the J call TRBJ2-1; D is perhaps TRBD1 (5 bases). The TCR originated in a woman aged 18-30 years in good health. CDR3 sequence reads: CASSLLRVYNEQFF. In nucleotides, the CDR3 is TGTGCCAGCAGCCTGCTCAGGGTATACAATGAGCAGTTCTTC.